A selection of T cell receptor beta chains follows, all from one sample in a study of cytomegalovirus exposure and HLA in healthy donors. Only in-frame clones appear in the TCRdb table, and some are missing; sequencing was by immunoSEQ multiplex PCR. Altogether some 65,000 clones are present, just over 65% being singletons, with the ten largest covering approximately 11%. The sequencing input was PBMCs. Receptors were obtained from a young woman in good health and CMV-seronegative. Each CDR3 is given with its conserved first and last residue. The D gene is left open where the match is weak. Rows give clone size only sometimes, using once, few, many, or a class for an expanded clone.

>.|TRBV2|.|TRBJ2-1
CASSGGSYNEQFF
TGTGCCAGCAGTGGAGGGTCCTACAATGAGCAGTTCTTC
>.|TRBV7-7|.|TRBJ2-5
CASSLERGIKGTQYF
TGTGCTAGCAGCTTAGAAAGAGGGATTAAGGGGACCCAGTACTTC
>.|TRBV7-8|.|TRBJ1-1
CASSLAVGQMNTEAFF
TGTGCCAGCAGCTTAGCGGTAGGACAGATGAACACTGAAGCTTTCTTT
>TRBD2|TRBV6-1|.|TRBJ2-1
CASRGTSGGLEQFF
TGTGCCAGCAGAGGGACTAGCGGGGGGTTAGAGCAGTTCTTC
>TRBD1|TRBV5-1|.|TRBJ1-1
CASSLGVTGAATEAFF
TGCGCCAGCAGCTTGGGGGTAACAGGGGCGGCAACTGAAGCTTTCTTT
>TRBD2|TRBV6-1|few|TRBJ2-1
CASSEGLAGGGEQFF
TGTGCCAGCAGTGAGGGGCTAGCGGGTGGCGGGGAGCAGTTCTTC
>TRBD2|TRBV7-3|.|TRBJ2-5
CASSSRLAGGQETQYF
TGTGCCAGCAGCTCTCGACTAGCGGGGGGACAAGAGACCCAGTACTTC
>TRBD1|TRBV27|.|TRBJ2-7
CASSSRPGTDTYEQYF
TGTGCCAGCAGTTCTCGCCCCGGGACAGATACCTACGAGCAGTACTTC
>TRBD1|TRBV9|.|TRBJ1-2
CASSVLPGQKGGYTF
TGTGCCAGCAGCGTTCTACCGGGACAGAAGGGCGGCTACACCTTC
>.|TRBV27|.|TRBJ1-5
CASRRGGSNQPQHF
TGTGCCAGCAGGAGGGGAGGAAGCAATCAGCCCCAGCATTTT
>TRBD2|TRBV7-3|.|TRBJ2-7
CASSLGSGTSGGAFYDEQYF
TGTGCCAGCAGCTTGGGTTCCGGGACTAGCGGGGGGGCTTTTTACGACGAGCAGTACTTC
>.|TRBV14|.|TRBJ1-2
CASSQEYTGIYGYTF
TGTGCCAGCAGCCAAGAGTATACAGGAATCTATGGCTACACCTTC
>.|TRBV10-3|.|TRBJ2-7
CATSTQGEQYF
TGTGCCACCTCGACCCAGGGCGAGCAGTACTTC
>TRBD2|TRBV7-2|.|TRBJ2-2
CACSLTSGVNTGELFF
TGTGCCTGCAGCCTGACTAGCGGGGTCAACACCGGGGAGCTGTTTTTT
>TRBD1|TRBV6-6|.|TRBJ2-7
CASSLRDRFAKQYF
TGTGCCAGCAGCCTCCGGGACAGGTTTGCGAAGCAGTACTTC
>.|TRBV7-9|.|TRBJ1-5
CASSSGGYQPQHF
TGTGCCAGCAGCTCCGGGGGGTATCAGCCCCAGCATTTT
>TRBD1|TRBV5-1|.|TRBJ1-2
CASSLGQGAQDGYTF
TGCGCCAGCAGCCTGGGACAGGGGGCGCAGGATGGCTACACCTTC
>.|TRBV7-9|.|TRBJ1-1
CASSFGTPNTEAFF
TGTGCCAGCAGTTTCGGGACACCGAACACTGAAGCTTTCTTT
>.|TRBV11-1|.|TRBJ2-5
CASSLGRGQETQYF
TGTGCCAGCAGCTTAGGCAGAGGACAAGAGACCCAGTACTTC
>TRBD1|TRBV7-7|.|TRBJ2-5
CASSWDRQETQYF
TGTGCTAGCAGCTGGGACAGACAAGAGACCCAGTACTTC
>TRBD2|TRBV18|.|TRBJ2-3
CASSPAGATDTQYF
TGTGCCAGCTCCCCAGCGGGGGCTACAGATACGCAGTATTTT
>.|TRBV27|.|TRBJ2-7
CASSPGHNYEQYF
TGTGCCAGCAGTCCGGGACACAACTACGAGCAGTACTTC
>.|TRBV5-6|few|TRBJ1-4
CASSPPGATNEKLFF
TGTGCCAGCAGCCCACCGGGGGCAACTAATGAAAAACTGTTTTTT
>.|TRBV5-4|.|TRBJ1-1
CASSSRPGTLNTEAFF
TGTGCCAGCAGCTCCAGGCCTGGCACCTTGAACACTGAAGCTTTCTTT
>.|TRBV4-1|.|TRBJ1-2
CASSQDQGHGYGYTF
TGCGCCAGCAGCCAAGATCAGGGGCATGGCTATGGCTACACCTTC
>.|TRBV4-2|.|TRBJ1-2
CASSQEASNNYGYTF
TGTGCCAGCAGCCAAGAGGCCAGTAACAACTATGGCTACACCTTC
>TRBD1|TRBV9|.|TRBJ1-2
CASSSLQGIYGYTF
TGTGCCAGCAGCTCACTACAGGGGATCTATGGCTACACCTTC
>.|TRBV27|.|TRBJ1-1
CASSLVDSRTEAFF
TGTGCCAGCAGTTTAGTAGACAGTCGGACTGAAGCTTTCTTT
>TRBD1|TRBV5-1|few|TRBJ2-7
CASSTRAGQGNSYEQYF
TGCGCCAGCAGCACCAGGGCGGGACAGGGAAACTCCTACGAGCAGTACTTC
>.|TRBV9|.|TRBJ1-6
CASSLEESSYNSPLHF
TGTGCCAGCAGCCTAGAAGAGAGCTCCTATAATTCACCCCTCCACTTT
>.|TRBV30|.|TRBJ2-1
CAWSVGTAGDEQFF
TGTGCCTGGAGTGTAGGAACAGCGGGTGATGAGCAGTTCTTC
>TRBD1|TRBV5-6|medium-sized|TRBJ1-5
CASSLTGGQPQHF
TGTGCCAGCAGCCTGACAGGGGGGCAGCCCCAGCATTTT
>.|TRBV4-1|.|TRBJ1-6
CASSQDAGNSPLHF
TGCGCCAGCAGCCAAGACGCGGGTAATTCACCCCTCCACTTT
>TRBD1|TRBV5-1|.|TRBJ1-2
CASSSQGVGGYTF
TGCGCCAGCAGCTCACAGGGGGTTGGCGGCTACACCTTC
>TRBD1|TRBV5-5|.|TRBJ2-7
CASSVVLQGVQYF
TGTGCCAGCAGCGTCGTACTTCAGGGGGTGCAGTACTTC
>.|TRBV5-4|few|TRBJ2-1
CASSLADNEQFF
TGTGCCAGCAGCTTGGCCGACAATGAGCAGTTCTTC